This TCR beta chain was captured in a study of early T cells in non-severe SARS-CoV-2 infection. Germline lookup yields CDR1 DFQATT and CDR2 SNEGSKA (reference sequence). V trimming: 1 base; J trimming: 0 bases; junction bases outside the gene matches: 9. The CDR3 is made up of 18 amino acids. This clonotype has at least ten counts. One entry per CDR3 protein results from TCRdb running MiXCR on the 5' RACE reads. The sample consists of fewer than 120,000 distinct CDR3 sequences, around an eighth of them appearing once. This chain connects TRBV20-1 to TRBJ2-3, with 11 bases aligning to TRBD2. Material: whole blood, obtained at baseline. The sequence was obtained from an adult who was a healthcare worker with PCR-confirmed SARS-CoV-2 infection or an uninfected control (not recorded which). The chain's CDR3 is CSARGSGGAAGSTDTQYF. The CDR3 coding sequence is TGCAGTGCTAGAGGTAGCGGGGGGGCCGCGGGGAGCACAGATACGCAGTATTTT.